A selection of T cell receptor beta chains follows, all from one sample in a study of blood T cells in healthy people across ages. MiXCR, run by TCRdb on the 5' RACE reads, gives a single entry per CDR3 protein. The data contain around 1,100,000 distinct CDR3 sequences, less than 45% of them singletons. What was sequenced was blood. The receptors were sampled from a man younger than 30 in good health. Each CDR3 is given with its conserved first and last residue. The D gene is left open where the match is weak. Only some rows state a clone size, as once, few, many or a class for expanded clones.

clone_size: many; j_call: TRBJ2-3; v_call: TRBV5-6; cdr3_length: 13; d_call: TRBD1; cdr3_aa: CASRRTGAVSQYF; cdr3_nt: TGTGCCAGCAGGCGAACAGGGGCGGTTTCGCAGTATTTT
clone_size: NA; j_call: TRBJ1-5; v_call: TRBV20-1; cdr3_length: 14; d_call: NA; cdr3_aa: CSARGAHGNQPQHF; cdr3_nt: TGCAGTGCCAGAGGGGCGCACGGCAATCAGCCCCAGCATTTT
clone_size: NA; j_call: TRBJ1-4; v_call: TRBV7-2; cdr3_length: 16; d_call: NA; cdr3_aa: CASSLVGADVNEKLFF; cdr3_nt: TGTGCCAGCAGCTTAGTTGGGGCAGACGTAAATGAAAAACTGTTTTTT
clone_size: NA; j_call: TRBJ1-2; v_call: TRBV20-1; cdr3_length: 12; d_call: TRBD1; cdr3_aa: CGAADRGYGYTF; cdr3_nt: TGCGGTGCTGCAGACAGGGGCTATGGCTACACCTTC
clone_size: NA; j_call: TRBJ2-1; v_call: TRBV29-1; cdr3_length: 13; d_call: TRBD2; cdr3_aa: CSVYVAGHNEQFF; cdr3_nt: TGCAGCGTTTATGTAGCGGGCCACAATGAGCAGTTCTTC
clone_size: NA; j_call: TRBJ2-7; v_call: TRBV3-1; cdr3_length: 15; d_call: NA; cdr3_aa: CASSQARQSSYEQYF; cdr3_nt: TGTGCCAGCAGCCAAGCCCGACAGAGCTCCTACGAGCAGTACTTC
clone_size: NA; j_call: TRBJ2-5; v_call: TRBV6-2/TRBV6-3; cdr3_length: 13; d_call: TRBD1; cdr3_aa: CASVRDRQNEQYF; cdr3_nt: TGTGCCAGTGTGAGGGACAGGCAGAATGAGCAGTACTTC
clone_size: few; j_call: TRBJ1-3; v_call: TRBV29-1; cdr3_length: 13; d_call: NA; cdr3_aa: CSAGTVSGNTIYF; cdr3_nt: TGCAGCGCCGGAACAGTTTCTGGAAACACCATATATTTT
clone_size: NA; j_call: TRBJ2-3; v_call: TRBV20-1; cdr3_length: 17; d_call: TRBD2; cdr3_aa: CSARESERGGFTDTQYF; cdr3_nt: TGCAGTGCTAGAGAATCCGAACGGGGGGGATTCACAGATACGCAGTATTTT
clone_size: NA; j_call: TRBJ1-1; v_call: TRBV14; cdr3_length: 15; d_call: NA; cdr3_aa: CASSQLTGLGTEAFF; cdr3_nt: TGTGCCAGCAGCCAACTTACAGGGCTAGGTACTGAAGCTTTCTTT
clone_size: NA; j_call: TRBJ1-2; v_call: TRBV9; cdr3_length: 15; d_call: NA; cdr3_aa: CASSADRDSDYGYTF; cdr3_nt: TGTGCCAGCAGCGCGGACCGGGACTCTGACTATGGCTACACCTTC
clone_size: few; j_call: TRBJ1-6; v_call: TRBV7-9; cdr3_length: 16; d_call: NA; cdr3_aa: CASSFLGQGYNSPLHF; cdr3_nt: TGTGCCAGCAGCTTCCTAGGGCAGGGCTATAATTCACCCCTCCACTTT
clone_size: NA; j_call: TRBJ1-1; v_call: TRBV19; cdr3_length: 12; d_call: TRBD1; cdr3_aa: CASSVGQGRAFF; cdr3_nt: TGTGCCAGTAGTGTCGGACAGGGGAGAGCTTTCTTT
clone_size: few; j_call: TRBJ2-2; v_call: TRBV29-1; cdr3_length: 14; d_call: NA; cdr3_aa: CSVQDRSNTGELFF; cdr3_nt: TGCAGCGTCCAGGACCGCTCGAACACCGGGGAGCTGTTTTTT
clone_size: NA; j_call: TRBJ2-1; v_call: TRBV4-3; cdr3_length: 16; d_call: TRBD2; cdr3_aa: CASSRAASGGYNEQFF; cdr3_nt: TGCGCCAGCAGCCGGGCGGCTAGCGGGGGGTACAATGAGCAGTTCTTC
clone_size: few; j_call: TRBJ1-1; v_call: TRBV7-8; cdr3_length: 13; d_call: TRBD1; cdr3_aa: CASSLTDRETAFF; cdr3_nt: TGTGCCAGCAGCTTAACGGACAGGGAAACGGCTTTCTTT
clone_size: NA; j_call: TRBJ2-1; v_call: TRBV12-3/TRBV12-4; cdr3_length: 15; d_call: TRBD2; cdr3_aa: CASRTSGGASNEQFF; cdr3_nt: TGTGCCAGCAGAACAAGCGGGGGGGCCTCCAATGAGCAGTTCTTC
clone_size: NA; j_call: TRBJ2-3; v_call: TRBV5-6; cdr3_length: 14; d_call: NA; cdr3_aa: CASSPNWTPDTQYF; cdr3_nt: TGTGCCAGCAGCCCAAACTGGACACCAGATACGCAGTATTTT
clone_size: NA; j_call: TRBJ1-1; v_call: TRBV7-2; cdr3_length: 12; d_call: NA; cdr3_aa: CASSLVQGRAFF; cdr3_nt: TGTGCCAGCAGCTTAGTACAGGGACGGGCTTTCTTT
clone_size: once; j_call: TRBJ2-7; v_call: TRBV20-1; cdr3_length: 18; d_call: NA; cdr3_aa: CSALSFQQGGNSYNEQYF; cdr3_nt: TGCAGTGCGCTATCATTTCAACAGGGGGGGAACTCCTACAATGAGCAGTACTTC
clone_size: NA; j_call: TRBJ2-2; v_call: TRBV11-2; cdr3_length: 14; d_call: NA; cdr3_aa: CASRRVRGTGELFF; cdr3_nt: TGTGCCAGCAGACGAGTTCGGGGCACCGGGGAGCTGTTTTTT
clone_size: NA; j_call: TRBJ2-5; v_call: TRBV7-2; cdr3_length: 14; d_call: NA; cdr3_aa: CASTSPAGLYEQYF; cdr3_nt: TGTGCCAGCACCTCCCCGGCGGGCTTGTATGAGCAGTACTTC
clone_size: few; j_call: TRBJ2-3; v_call: TRBV7-2; cdr3_length: 16; d_call: NA; cdr3_aa: CASSLNGPSSTDTQYF; cdr3_nt: TGTGCCAGCAGCTTAAATGGGCCGAGTAGCACAGATACGCAGTATTTT
clone_size: few; j_call: TRBJ2-3; v_call: TRBV9; cdr3_length: 17; d_call: NA; cdr3_aa: CASSPHRQTSSTDTQYF; cdr3_nt: TGTGCCAGCAGCCCTCATCGACAGACGTCTAGCACAGATACGCAGTATTTT
clone_size: NA; j_call: TRBJ2-3; v_call: TRBV12-3/TRBV12-4; cdr3_length: 13; d_call: TRBD1; cdr3_aa: CASSFDRADMQYF; cdr3_nt: TGTGCCAGCAGTTTTGACAGGGCAGATATGCAGTATTTT
clone_size: NA; j_call: TRBJ2-4; v_call: TRBV27; cdr3_length: 12; d_call: NA; cdr3_aa: CASSLPYNIQYF; cdr3_nt: TGTGCCAGCAGTTTACCGTACAACATTCAGTACTTC
clone_size: NA; j_call: TRBJ2-7; v_call: TRBV6-6; cdr3_length: 15; d_call: NA; cdr3_aa: CASNSRDTGSYEQYF; cdr3_nt: TGTGCCAGCAACTCAAGGGACACAGGCTCCTACGAGCAGTACTTC
clone_size: few; j_call: TRBJ1-5; v_call: TRBV9; cdr3_length: 15; d_call: NA; cdr3_aa: CASSAQGSSNQPQHF; cdr3_nt: TGTGCCAGCAGCGCGCAGGGGTCTAGCAATCAGCCCCAGCATTTT
clone_size: NA; j_call: TRBJ1-2; v_call: TRBV13; cdr3_length: 15; d_call: TRBD1; cdr3_aa: CASSYHYRGFRGYTF; cdr3_nt: TGTGCCAGCAGCTACCACTACAGGGGTTTTCGTGGCTACACCTTC
clone_size: few; j_call: TRBJ1-1; v_call: TRBV18; cdr3_length: 15; d_call: NA; cdr3_aa: CASSPGGPMNTEAFF; cdr3_nt: TGTGCCAGCTCACCCGGTGGGCCCATGAACACTGAAGCTTTCTTT
clone_size: once; j_call: TRBJ2-7; v_call: TRBV7-2; cdr3_length: 15; d_call: NA; cdr3_aa: CASRKGSLPYNEQYF; cdr3_nt: TGTGCCAGCCGAAAAGGCTCCCTCCCCTACAATGAGCAGTACTTC
clone_size: many; j_call: TRBJ2-5; v_call: TRBV6-5; cdr3_length: 12; d_call: NA; cdr3_aa: CASRTGRETQYF; cdr3_nt: TGTGCCAGCAGGACAGGTCGGGAGACCCAGTACTTC
clone_size: many; j_call: TRBJ2-6; v_call: TRBV4-3; cdr3_length: 19; d_call: NA; cdr3_aa: CASSQDPGLINSGANVLTF; cdr3_nt: TGCGCCAGCAGCCAGGATCCGGGACTGATAAACTCTGGGGCCAACGTCCTGACTTTC
clone_size: NA; j_call: TRBJ1-2; v_call: TRBV25-1; cdr3_length: 16; d_call: TRBD1; cdr3_aa: CASRETGATNRHGYTF; cdr3_nt: TGTGCCAGCAGGGAGACAGGGGCCACGAATAGGCATGGCTACACCTTC
clone_size: many; j_call: TRBJ2-7; v_call: TRBV6-7; cdr3_length: 16; d_call: TRBD2; cdr3_aa: CASSVARGLAWYEQYF; cdr3_nt: TGTGCCAGCAGCGTAGCACGAGGACTAGCTTGGTACGAGCAGTACTTC
clone_size: few; j_call: TRBJ2-7; v_call: TRBV20-1; cdr3_length: 12; d_call: TRBD1; cdr3_aa: CSAGDRANEQYF; cdr3_nt: TGCAGTGCGGGGGACAGGGCCAACGAGCAGTACTTC
clone_size: NA; j_call: TRBJ2-1; v_call: TRBV4-3; cdr3_length: 18; d_call: TRBD2; cdr3_aa: CASSQELAGGGPYNEQFF; cdr3_nt: TGCGCCAGCAGCCAAGAGCTAGCGGGGGGCGGCCCCTACAATGAGCAGTTCTTC
clone_size: NA; j_call: TRBJ1-2; v_call: TRBV6-5; cdr3_length: 15; d_call: NA; cdr3_aa: CASRDTRQENYGYTF; cdr3_nt: TGTGCCAGCAGAGATACCAGACAGGAGAACTATGGCTACACCTTC
clone_size: NA; j_call: TRBJ1-1; v_call: TRBV7-9; cdr3_length: 13; d_call: NA; cdr3_aa: CASSLDGGGTAFF; cdr3_nt: TGTGCCAGCAGCTTAGATGGGGGGGGAACGGCTTTCTTT
clone_size: NA; j_call: TRBJ2-6; v_call: TRBV28; cdr3_length: 14; d_call: NA; cdr3_aa: CASSMTAGANVLTF; cdr3_nt: TGTGCCAGCAGTATGACAGCAGGGGCCAACGTCCTGACTTTC
clone_size: NA; j_call: TRBJ2-1; v_call: TRBV20-1; cdr3_length: 14; d_call: NA; cdr3_aa: CSAREGGFYNGQFF; cdr3_nt: TGCAGTGCTAGAGAGGGGGGATTCTACAATGGGCAGTTCTTC
clone_size: many; j_call: TRBJ2-3; v_call: TRBV12-3/TRBV12-4; cdr3_length: 16; d_call: TRBD2; cdr3_aa: CASSRTSGGAPDTQYF; cdr3_nt: TGTGCCAGCAGCCGTACTAGCGGGGGGGCCCCGGATACGCAGTATTTT
clone_size: NA; j_call: TRBJ2-1; v_call: TRBV20-1; cdr3_length: 16; d_call: NA; cdr3_aa: CSAREYSRLPYNEQFF; cdr3_nt: TGCAGTGCTAGAGAGTATTCCCGACTACCGTACAATGAGCAGTTCTTC
clone_size: few; j_call: TRBJ2-5; v_call: TRBV2; cdr3_length: 15; d_call: TRBD1; cdr3_aa: CASSGQESYQETQYF; cdr3_nt: TGTGCCAGCAGCGGACAGGAGAGCTATCAAGAGACCCAGTACTTC
clone_size: few; j_call: TRBJ1-1; v_call: TRBV6-5; cdr3_length: 13; d_call: NA; cdr3_aa: CASSYGRTDEAFF; cdr3_nt: TGTGCCAGCAGTTACGGGCGAACCGATGAAGCTTTCTTT
clone_size: NA; j_call: TRBJ1-5; v_call: TRBV20-1; cdr3_length: 16; d_call: NA; cdr3_aa: CSARVQPGLSNQPQHF; cdr3_nt: TGCAGTGCTAGAGTTCAACCGGGGCTTAGCAATCAGCCCCAGCATTTT
clone_size: NA; j_call: TRBJ1-5; v_call: TRBV7-9; cdr3_length: 15; d_call: TRBD1; cdr3_aa: CASSLAGQGSQPQHF; cdr3_nt: TGTGCCAGCAGCTTAGCGGGACAGGGTAGTCAGCCCCAGCATTTT
clone_size: NA; j_call: TRBJ2-6; v_call: TRBV27; cdr3_length: 14; d_call: NA; cdr3_aa: CASSSGAGANVLTF; cdr3_nt: TGTGCCAGCAGTTCAGGGGCTGGGGCCAACGTCCTGACTTTC
clone_size: NA; j_call: TRBJ2-7; v_call: TRBV29-1; cdr3_length: 14; d_call: TRBD2; cdr3_aa: CSVAAASGSWEQYF; cdr3_nt: TGCAGCGTTGCTGCGGCTAGCGGGAGTTGGGAGCAGTACTTC
clone_size: NA; j_call: TRBJ1-2; v_call: TRBV6-6; cdr3_length: 15; d_call: TRBD1; cdr3_aa: CASSYVTGTADGYTF; cdr3_nt: TGTGCCAGCAGTTACGTTACGGGGACAGCGGATGGCTACACCTTC
clone_size: NA; j_call: TRBJ1-2; v_call: TRBV6-1; cdr3_length: 14; d_call: NA; cdr3_aa: CASSPTFDDYGYTF; cdr3_nt: TGTGCCAGCAGTCCCACCTTCGACGACTATGGCTACACCTTC
clone_size: NA; j_call: TRBJ1-1; v_call: TRBV29-1; cdr3_length: 12; d_call: NA; cdr3_aa: CSVGKGRTEAFF; cdr3_nt: TGCAGCGTTGGAAAGGGAAGAACTGAAGCTTTCTTT
clone_size: NA; j_call: TRBJ1-5; v_call: TRBV5-6; cdr3_length: 19; d_call: NA; cdr3_aa: CASSLASGGPEGFYQPQHF; cdr3_nt: TGTGCCAGCAGCTTGGCTTCTGGAGGGCCGGAGGGGTTCTATCAGCCCCAGCATTTT